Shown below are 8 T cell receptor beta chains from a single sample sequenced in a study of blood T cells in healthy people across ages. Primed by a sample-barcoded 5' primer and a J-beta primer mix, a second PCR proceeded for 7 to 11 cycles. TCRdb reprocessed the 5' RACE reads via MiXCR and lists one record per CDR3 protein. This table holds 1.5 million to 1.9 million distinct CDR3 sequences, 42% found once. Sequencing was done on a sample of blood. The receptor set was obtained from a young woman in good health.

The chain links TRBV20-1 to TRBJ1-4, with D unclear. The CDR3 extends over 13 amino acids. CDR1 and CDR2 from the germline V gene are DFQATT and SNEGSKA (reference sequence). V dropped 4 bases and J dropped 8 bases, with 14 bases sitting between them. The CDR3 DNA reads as TGCAGTGCTATACGGGGATTGAGGGAAAAACTGTTTTTT. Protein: CSAIRGLREKLFF.

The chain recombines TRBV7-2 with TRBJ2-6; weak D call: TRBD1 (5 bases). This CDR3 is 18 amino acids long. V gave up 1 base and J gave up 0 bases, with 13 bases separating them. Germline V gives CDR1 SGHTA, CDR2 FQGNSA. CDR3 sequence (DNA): TGTGCCAGCAGCTTAGATGGGGCGTTTTTCTCTGGGGCCAACGTCCTGACTTTC. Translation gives CASSLDGAFFSGANVLTF.

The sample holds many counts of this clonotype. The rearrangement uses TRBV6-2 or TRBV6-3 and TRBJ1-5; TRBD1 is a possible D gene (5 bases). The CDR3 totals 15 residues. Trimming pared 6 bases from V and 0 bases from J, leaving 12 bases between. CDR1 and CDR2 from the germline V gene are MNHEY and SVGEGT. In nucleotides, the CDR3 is TGTGCCAGCAGCCCCGGGGCCTATAGCAATCAGCCCCAGCATTTT. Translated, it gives CASSPGAYSNQPQHF.

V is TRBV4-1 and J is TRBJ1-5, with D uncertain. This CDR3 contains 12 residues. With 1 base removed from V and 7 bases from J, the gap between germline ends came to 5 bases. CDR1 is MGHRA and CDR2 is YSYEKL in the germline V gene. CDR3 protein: CASSQGEQPQHF. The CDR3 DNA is TGCGCCAGCAGCCAAGGGGAACAGCCCCAGCATTTT.

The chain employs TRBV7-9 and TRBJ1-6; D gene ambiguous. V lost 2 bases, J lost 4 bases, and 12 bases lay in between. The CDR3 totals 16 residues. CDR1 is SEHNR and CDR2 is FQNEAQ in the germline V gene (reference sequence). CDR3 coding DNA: TGTGCCAGCAGCTTAAGTGGCAGCCAGTATAATTCACCCCTCCACTTT. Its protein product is CASSLSGSQYNSPLHF.

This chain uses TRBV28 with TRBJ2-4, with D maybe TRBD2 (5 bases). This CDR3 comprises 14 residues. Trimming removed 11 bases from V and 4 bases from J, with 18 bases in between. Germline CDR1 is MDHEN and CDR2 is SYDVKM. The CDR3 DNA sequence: TGTGCCTCACGCCCTGAGGGTGTAAAAAACATTCAGTACTTC. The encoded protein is CASRPEGVKNIQYF. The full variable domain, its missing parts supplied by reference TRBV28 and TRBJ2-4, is DVKVTQSSRYLVKRTGEKVFLECVQDMDHENMFWYRQDPGLGLRLIYFSYDVKMKEKGDIPEGYSVSREKKERFSLILESASTNQTSMYLCASRPEGVKNIQYFGAGTRLSVL.

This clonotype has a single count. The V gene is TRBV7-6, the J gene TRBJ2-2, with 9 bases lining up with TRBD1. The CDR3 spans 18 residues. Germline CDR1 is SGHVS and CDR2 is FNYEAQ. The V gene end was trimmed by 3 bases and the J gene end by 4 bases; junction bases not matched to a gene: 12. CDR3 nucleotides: TGTGCCAGCAGCTTCCCCCCGGGACAGGGACTCCTCACCGGGGAGCTGTTTTTT. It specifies CASSFPPGQGLLTGELFF.

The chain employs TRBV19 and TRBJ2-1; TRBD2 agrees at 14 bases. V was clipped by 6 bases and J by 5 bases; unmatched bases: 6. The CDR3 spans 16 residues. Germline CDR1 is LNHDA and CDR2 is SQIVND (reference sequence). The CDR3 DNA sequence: TGTGCCAGTAGAACTATGGGACTAGCGGGGGACAATGAGCAGTTCTTC. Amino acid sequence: CASRTMGLAGDNEQFF.